This TCR beta chain was sequenced during a study of patients and donors after allogeneic stem cell transplantation. A few counts support this clonotype. MiXCR, applied by TCRdb to the RT-PCR reads, yields one record per CDR3 protein. The repertoire consists of about 960,000 distinct CDR3 sequences, with about a sixth occurring once and the leading ten covering roughly 6%. Sequencing was carried out using blood, either unsorted or a sorted T cell fraction (not recorded which). This sequence was found in a human donor who was either an allogeneic HSCT recipient or a stem cell or donor lymphocyte infusion donor (not recorded which). It is not recorded whose cells these are; they may come from a transplant donor.

CDR3 DNA sequence: TGCAGTTCAGCTAGCGGGAGGGGCTCCTACAATGAGCAGTTCTTC. It translates to CSSASGRGSYNEQFF. The chain has TRBV20-1 and TRBJ2-1, with 12 bases that match TRBD2. CDR1 DFQATT and CDR2 SNEGSKA come from the germline V gene (reference sequence). The V and J ends lost 8 bases and 0 bases, in that order; junction bases with no gene match: 5. This CDR3 has 15 amino acids.